The rows below give T cell receptor beta chains drawn from one sample of a study of cytomegalovirus exposure and HLA in healthy donors. The method was immunoSEQ multiplex PCR; TCRdb's version includes in-frame clones alone and lacks a portion of them. The table records approximately 110,000 clones, around 73% of them present only once. Material for sequencing was PBMCs. The source of these receptors is a woman aged 40 to 50 in good health and CMV-seropositive. Both conserved end residues are part of each CDR3. A D gene is named only where the DNA matches it firmly. Size tells how often a clone was seen (once, few, many) or the class of an expanded clone, and some rows leave it out.

TRBJ2-7	TRBD1	-	TRBV9	CASSTSGTVGEQYF	TGTGCCAGCAGCACGTCGGGGACAGTGGGGGAGCAGTACTTC
TRBJ1-1	-	few	TRBV18	CASSPPGLMNTEAFF	TGTGCCAGCTCACCGCCGGGACTCATGAACACTGAAGCTTTCTTT
TRBJ2-2	-	-	TRBV29-1	CSVDGRAGTGELFF	TGCAGCGTTGATGGAAGGGCGGGCACCGGGGAGCTGTTTTTT
TRBJ1-6	-	few	TRBV7-9	CASSLTTGDSPLHF	TGTGCCAGCAGCTTAACCACAGGAGATTCACCCCTCCACTTT
TRBJ2-7	-	-	TRBV19	CASTAQGGGQYF	TGTGCCAGTACCGCCCAGGGAGGAGGGCAGTACTTC
TRBJ1-3	TRBD1	-	TRBV9	CASSLRTGSDTIYF	TGTGCCAGCAGCCTCCGGACAGGTTCGGACACCATATATTTT
TRBJ2-1	TRBD1	few	TRBV6-4	CASSRQGSYNEQFF	TGTGCCAGCAGTCGACAGGGTAGCTACAATGAGCAGTTCTTC
TRBJ1-1	-	-	TRBV5-1	CASSPLGAGNTEAFF	TGCGCCAGCTCGCCTCTGGGGGCCGGGAACACTGAAGCTTTCTTT
TRBJ1-1	-	-	TRBV12-5	CASGLEGSPNTEAFF	TGTGCTAGTGGTTTGGAGGGGTCGCCCAACACTGAAGCTTTCTTT
TRBJ1-2	TRBD1	-	TRBV6-5	CASSRDRGFYGYTF	TGTGCCAGCAGTCGGGACAGGGGGTTCTATGGCTACACCTTC
TRBJ2-2	TRBD2	-	TRBV5-1	CASRGLAENTGELFF	TGCGCCAGCAGAGGACTAGCGGAGAACACCGGGGAGCTGTTTTTT
TRBJ1-3	-	few	TRBV12-5	CASGPGTRAFSGNTIYF	TGTGCTAGTGGCCCGGGAACGCGGGCATTCTCTGGAAACACCATATATTTT
TRBJ1-1	-	-	TRBV10-3	CAIGTPNTEAFF	TGTGCCATAGGGACACCGAACACTGAAGCTTTCTTT
TRBJ2-6	TRBD1	-	TRBV27	CASSLSGTGNVLTF	TGTGCCAGCAGTTTATCCGGGACAGGGAACGTCCTGACTTTC
TRBJ2-7	TRBD1	-	TRBV7-2	CASSNRDRGSYEQYF	TGTGCCAGCAGCAACCGGGACAGGGGTTCCTACGAGCAGTACTTC
TRBJ1-5	TRBD1	-	TRBV6-1	CASRGTGESNQPQHF	TGTGCCAGCAGGGGGACAGGGGAAAGCAATCAGCCCCAGCATTTT
TRBJ2-4	-	-	TRBV6-5	CASTRGFIKNIQYF	TGTGCCAGCACCCGCGGGTTCATCAAAAACATTCAGTACTTC
TRBJ2-2	TRBD2	-	TRBV5-1	CASSVTGTSGGYTGELFF	TGCGCCAGCAGCGTAACCGGGACTAGCGGGGGGTACACCGGGGAGCTGTTTTTT
TRBJ1-1	-	-	TRBV5-4	CASSVDRNTEAFF	TGTGCCAGCAGCGTCGATAGAAACACTGAAGCTTTCTTT
TRBJ2-5	TRBD2	-	TRBV5-8	CASSSETSGGETQYF	TGTGCCAGCAGCTCCGAGACTAGCGGGGGTGAGACCCAGTACTTC
TRBJ1-2	-	-	TRBV18	CASSPGHGYTF	TGTGCCAGCTCACCAGGGCATGGCTACACCTTC
TRBJ2-2	-	-	TRBV7-9	CASSLRAKRSTNTGELFF	TGTGCCAGCAGCTTGCGGGCGAAGAGGAGCACGAACACCGGGGAGCTGTTTTTT
TRBJ2-2	TRBD1	-	TRBV4-1	CASSQGYPGTGGRPGELFF	TGCGCCAGCAGCCAAGGATATCCCGGGACAGGGGGTCGCCCCGGGGAGCTGTTTTTT
TRBJ2-3	TRBD2	few	TRBV7-9	CASSLAGGFDDTQYF	TGTGCCAGCAGCTTGGCGGGGGGTTTTGACGATACGCAGTATTTT
TRBJ1-1	-	-	TRBV4-3	CASSQDYRQANTEAFF	TGCGCCAGCAGCCAAGATTATAGACAGGCGAACACTGAAGCTTTCTTT
TRBJ1-1	-	-	TRBV9	CASSVAARANTEAFF	TGTGCCAGCAGCGTAGCGGCCAGGGCGAACACTGAAGCTTTCTTT
TRBJ2-7	-	-	TRBV6-1	CASGGGGLPGGEQYF	TGTGCCAGCGGGGGAGGGGGGCTCCCCGGGGGCGAGCAGTACTTC
TRBJ1-4	TRBD1	-	TRBV2	CASSSGTGDEKLFF	TGTGCCAGCTCGTCGGGGACAGGGGATGAAAAACTGTTTTTT
TRBJ2-2	TRBD1	-	TRBV25-1	CASSRGPTGELFF	TGTGCCAGCAGCAGGGGGCCAACCGGGGAGCTGTTTTTT
TRBJ2-3	TRBD2	-	TRBV2	CASKLAGFTDTQYF	TGTGCCAGCAAGCTAGCGGGGTTCACAGATACGCAGTATTTT
TRBJ1-1	-	few	TRBV19	CASSIGPGAAFF	TGTGCCAGTAGTATAGGACCGGGTGCAGCTTTCTTT
TRBJ2-1	TRBD2	-	TRBV5-4	CASSSGRVASGGLSYNEQFF	TGTGCCAGCAGCTCCGGGAGGGTCGCTAGCGGGGGACTATCCTACAATGAGCAGTTCTTC
TRBJ1-4	-	-	TRBV19	CASTSPGNEKLFF	TGTGCCAGTACCTCGCCCGGTAATGAAAAACTGTTTTTT
TRBJ2-5	-	-	TRBV7-9	CASSSVAGVEETQYF	TGTGCCAGCAGCTCAGTCGCAGGGGTGGAAGAGACCCAGTACTTC
TRBJ2-3	TRBD2	few	TRBV6-6	CASSMGGGGGDTQYF	TGTGCCAGCAGTATGGGCGGGGGGGGAGGAGATACGCAGTATTTT
TRBJ1-6	-	-	TRBV27	CASSIVGGDNSPLHF	TGTGCCAGCAGTATCGTGGGGGGAGATAATTCACCCCTCCACTTT
TRBJ2-7	TRBD1	-	TRBV7-9	CASSFDRASLEQYF	TGTGCCAGCAGCTTTGACAGGGCGTCTCTCGAGCAGTACTTC
TRBJ2-5	TRBD1	-	TRBV4-3	CASSQERQGAKTQYF	TGCGCCAGCAGCCAAGAACGACAGGGGGCGAAGACCCAGTACTTC
TRBJ2-1	-	-	TRBV7-2	CASSLGQNNEQFF	TGTGCCAGCAGCTTAGGACAGAACAATGAGCAGTTCTTC
TRBJ2-1	TRBD2	-	TRBV28	CASSRTSGGDNEQFF	TGTGCCAGCAGTAGGACTAGCGGGGGGGACAATGAGCAGTTCTTC